This T cell receptor (beta chain) was obtained from a study of T-cell reconstitution after alpha-beta-depleted transplantation in children. Study conclusions and caveats: In some patients, recipient T cells and intrathymic progenitors surviving conditioning explained high day-60 diversity. Newly produced T cells mostly provided counts and TCRbeta diversity after one year, as hyperexpanded clones declined. Reportedly, only several hundred clones from non-depleted graft cells drove alpha-beta T-cell counts at about two months.

Germline V gene data show CDR1 as MDHEN and CDR2 as SYDVKM. V was pared by 6 bases and J by 2 bases, with 13 bases between. CDR3 length equals 14 residues. The library targeted TCRbeta and was prepared with unique molecular identifiers. TCRdb recomputed calls from the PCR reads with MiXCR, one row per CDR3 protein. Among approximately 7,000 distinct CDR3 sequences, approximately 5% were seen once, and the ten largest hold 23%. This clonotype was picked up many times. Its specificity is not known. The sequenced sample was PBMCs, mostly from graft donor cells, obtained 180 days after TCRalphabeta/CD19-depleted stem cell transplant. The rearrangement links TRBV28 to TRBJ1-2; D is ambiguous. This clonotype originated in a child under three years old who had a stem cell transplant for acute myeloid leukemia, so the T cells may come from the graft donor. DNA for the CDR3: TGTGCCAGCAGGGGCTACGCGGGCAACTATGGCTACACCTTC. Translation: CASRGYAGNYGYTF.